The rows below give T cell receptor beta chains drawn from one sample of a study of cytomegalovirus exposure and HLA in healthy donors. Produced via immunoSEQ multiplex PCR; TCRdb's table is partial and in-frame only. The repertoire holds more than 200,000 clones, with less than 95% as singletons. The sequencing input was PBMCs. The receptors were sampled from a woman aged 25 to 39 in good health and CMV-seronegative. The CDR3 runs from the conserved cysteine through the conserved F or W. Fields, in order: V gene, J gene, D gene, clone size, CDR3 DNA, CDR3 protein. A D gene is named only where the DNA matches it firmly. Only part of the rows carry a size: once, few, many, or a class if the clone is expanded.

TRBV6-5	TRBJ2-1	TRBD2	once	TGTGCCAGCAGCATGACCTCCGGGACTAGCGGGTTCTTC	CASSMTSGTSGFF
TRBV11-3	TRBJ2-7	.	.	TGTGCCAGCAGCTTAAGGGTGTCCTACGAGCAGTACTTC	CASSLRVSYEQYF
TRBV25-1	TRBJ2-1	TRBD1	.	TGTGCCAGCAGCCCCACTGCGGACAGGGCGGACAATGAGCAGTTCTTC	CASSPTADRADNEQFF
TRBV5-6	TRBJ1-4	.	once	TGTGCCAGCAGCTTGGGACGGCTTAATGAAAAACTGTTTTTT	CASSLGRLNEKLFF
TRBV4-1	TRBJ2-7	TRBD2	.	TGCGCCAGCAGCCAAGATCGGCTAGCGGTCTACGAGCAGTACTTC	CASSQDRLAVYEQYF
TRBV28	TRBJ2-3	.	.	TGTGCCAGCAGTTCGACTAGGTATACGCAGTATTTT	CASSSTRYTQYF
TRBV4-2	TRBJ2-2	.	.	TGTGCCAGCAGCCAAGAAGGGACCCGTTTGGTCGGGGAGCTGTTTTTT	CASSQEGTRLVGELFF
TRBV11-3	TRBJ2-7	.	.	TGTGCCAGCATCGCGAGCGAGCAGTACTTC	CASIASEQYF
TRBV9	TRBJ2-2	.	.	TGTGCCAGCAGCGTAGGGGCTAGTACCGGGGAGCTGTTTTTT	CASSVGASTGELFF
TRBV30	TRBJ2-7	.	.	TGTGCCTGGAGTGTCTTTCAGGGCTACGAGCAGTACTTC	CAWSVFQGYEQYF
TRBV4-3	TRBJ1-5	.	.	TGCGCCAGCAGCCAAGATCGGTTCAGGCCTAATCAGCCCCAGCATTTT	CASSQDRFRPNQPQHF
TRBV4-1	TRBJ2-7	.	.	TGCGCCAGCAGCCAAGACAGGGGGGGGTACGAGCAGTACTTC	CASSQDRGGYEQYF
TRBV7-6	TRBJ2-7	TRBD2	.	TGTGCCAGCAGCTTTCGGACTAGCGGGGGCTACGAGCAGTACTTC	CASSFRTSGGYEQYF
TRBV15	TRBJ1-1	.	.	TGTGCCACCAGCAGAGATGTGTTAATGGGTCCTGAAGCTTTCTTT	CATSRDVLMGPEAFF
TRBV15	TRBJ2-1	.	few	TGTGCCACCAGCAGAGATCGAGTGGATGAGCAGTTCTTC	CATSRDRVDEQFF
TRBV27	TRBJ1-5	.	once	TGTGCCAGCAGTTTATCGTTGGGGGTGGATCAGCCCCAGCATTTT	CASSLSLGVDQPQHF
TRBV7-6	TRBJ2-6	.	.	TGTGCCAGCAGCTTATTCGGGTGGGAGGCTGGGGCCAACGTCCTGACTTTC	CASSLFGWEAGANVLTF
TRBV5-1	TRBJ1-2	.	.	TGCGCCAGCAGCGCGGACAGCCAGACAACCTATGGCTACACCTTC	CASSADSQTTYGYTF
TRBV27	TRBJ2-3	TRBD2	.	TGTGCCAGCAGACCCACGACTAGCGGGAGGACAGATACGCAGTATTTT	CASRPTTSGRTDTQYF
TRBV6-1	TRBJ2-2	TRBD1	.	TGTGCCAGCAGTGAAGCGGAGACAGGGACCGGGGAGCTGTTTTTT	CASSEAETGTGELFF
TRBV5-6	TRBJ2-4	.	.	TGTGCCAGCAGCTTTGGCGGGACCCTAGCCAAAAACATTCAGTACTTC	CASSFGGTLAKNIQYF
TRBV28	TRBJ2-3	TRBD2	.	TGTGCCAGCAGGGGAGGGTCAGATACGCAGTATTTT	CASRGGSDTQYF
TRBV7-9	TRBJ2-2	TRBD2	.	TGTGCCAGCCTGCCACTAGCGGGAGGTTGGACCGGGGAGCTGTTTTTT	CASLPLAGGWTGELFF
TRBV7-9	TRBJ1-4	.	.	TGTGCCAGCAGCTTTGGGGAGGACGGGACTAATGAAAAACTGTTTTTT	CASSFGEDGTNEKLFF
TRBV11-2	TRBJ2-1	.	.	TGTGCCAGCAGCTATGGCTCGAATGAGCAGTTCTTC	CASSYGSNEQFF
TRBV13	TRBJ2-2	.	.	TGTGCCAGCAGCTATCTTGGGGGCGGGGCGAACACCGGGGAGCTGTTTTTT	CASSYLGGGANTGELFF
TRBV12-2	TRBJ2-1	.	.	TGTGCAAGTCGCTTATCGAGAAGGCCGGGACTAGCGGGAGATGATGAGCAGTTCTTC	CASRLSRRPGLAGDDEQFF
TRBV2	TRBJ1-2	.	once	TGTGCCAGCAGTGATATTCAAGGGGCAGGACCCGGCTATGGCTACACCTTC	CASSDIQGAGPGYGYTF
TRBV7-3	TRBJ1-1	.	many	TGTGCCAGCAGCTCCCTGGGGAACACTGAAGCTTTCTTT	CASSSLGNTEAFF
TRBV28	TRBJ2-7	TRBD2	.	TGTGCCAGCAGGGTACAGACTAGCGGGAGCTACGAGCAGTACTTC	CASRVQTSGSYEQYF
TRBV13	TRBJ1-1	.	.	TGTGCCAGCAGCTTTGGGGAGTTCACTGAAGCTTTCTTT	CASSFGEFTEAFF
TRBV7-2	TRBJ2-7	.	.	TGTGCCAGCAGCTTAGCGGGGGCGGGTGAGCAGTACTTC	CASSLAGAGEQYF
TRBV28	TRBJ2-7	.	.	TGTGCCAGCAGTCCCAGACATGACCTCTACGAGCAGTACTTC	CASSPRHDLYEQYF
TRBV7-9	TRBJ1-2	TRBD1	.	TGTGCCAGCAGCTTCTCCTCACGGGACAGGGATCATGGCTACACCTTC	CASSFSSRDRDHGYTF
TRBV4-3	TRBJ2-2	.	.	TGCGCCAGCAGCAAGGGGCTGACCGGGGAGCTGTTTTTT	CASSKGLTGELFF